This T cell receptor (beta chain) was sequenced for a study of T cell responses to AZD1222 COVID-19 vaccine. Study context: Second-dose intervals near 4 or 12 weeks were combined. Study results and caveats: Of the AZD1222 recipients, only 5 or 6 were seropositive at baseline. Clonal diversity was possibly underestimated, and white British individuals and females predominated among donors.

About this clone itself: The antigen remains undetermined.

CDR3 length: 15 amino acids. V was pared by 0 bases and J by 7 bases, with 12 bases between. CDR1 SEHNR and CDR2 FQNEAQ come from the germline V gene (reference sequence). Profiling relied on immunoSEQ multiplex PCR, and the TCRdb table lists in-frame clones only, not all of them. The sample shows 200,000 or so clones, around 93% of them seen only once. This sequence originates from an adult in good health. The starting material was peripheral blood, obtained on day 0 of AZD1222 vaccination. The chain uses TRBV7-9 and TRBJ2-2, with D tentatively TRBD1 (5 bases). Here the CDR3 reads CASSLAGQGGGELFF. CDR3 nucleotide sequence: TGTGCCAGCAGCTTAGCCGGGCAGGGCGGCGGGGAGCTGTTTTTT.